The clone carrying this TCR beta chain showed up just a few times. The antigen remains unidentified. This specimen comes from a study of beta chain features in type 1 diabetes. Study conclusions and caveats: Moderate but significant shortening of TCRB CDR3s was recorded in all four CD4+ subsets from Type 1 diabetes patients. The VDJ junctions of type 1 diabetes patients carried fewer insertions and more deletions.

Researchers reported sorting CD4+ naive, central memory, regulatory and stem cell-like memory cells via CD45RO/CCR7/CD25/CD127/CD95/CD27. Sorted populations all had greater than 95% purity. The germline V gene has CDR1 MNHEY and CDR2 SVGAGI. The V gene end was trimmed by 8 bases and the J gene end by 7 bases; junction bases not matched to a gene: 13. This CDR3 spans 15 amino acids. What was sequenced were expressed TCRB transcripts, since all of the isolated RNA had been reverse transcribed. The data were produced by immunoSEQ multiplex PCR, yet TCRdb's version contains in-frame clones alone and is incomplete. Among tens of thousands of clones listed, approximately 45% were seen once.

V is TRBV6-5 and J is TRBJ1-2, with 10 bases matching TRBD1. This sequence was found in a man aged 30-40 years with type 1 diabetes. The sequencing input was Tregs from blood. The chain's CDR3 is CASRRPDRGISGYTF. DNA for the CDR3: TGTGCCAGCCGGCGCCCGGACAGGGGGATAAGTGGCTACACCTTC.